The rows below give T cell receptor beta chains drawn from one sample of a study of T-cell memory formation after mild COVID-19. MiXCR, run by TCRdb on the 5' RACE reads, gives a single entry per CDR3 protein. The table lists about 180,000 distinct CDR3 sequences, about a fifth of them singletons. Sequenced: PBMCs or a T cell subset sorted from them (not recorded which). These receptors were collected from a young man who had mild COVID-19 (a few samples of this study predate the infection). Cell type and time point are not known. CDR3s include the opening cysteine and the closing phenylalanine or tryptophan. Fields, in order: V gene, D gene, clone size, J gene, CDR3 protein, CDR3 DNA. A D gene is named only where the DNA matches it firmly. Clone size is shown for a subset of rows, as once, few, many or a class of expanded clone.

TRBV6-5	TRBD2	NA	TRBJ2-1	CASRKGGLAGASYNEQFF	TGTGCCAGCAGGAAGGGAGGGCTAGCGGGGGCCTCCTACAATGAGCAGTTCTTC
TRBV5-1	NA	NA	TRBJ2-5	CASSFAAQETQYF	TGCGCCAGCAGTTTTGCGGCTCAAGAGACCCAGTACTTC
TRBV20-1	NA	NA	TRBJ2-1	CSARTGNSPGNEQFF	TGCAGTGCTAGGACGGGGAACAGTCCGGGCAATGAGCAGTTCTTC
TRBV6-5	TRBD1	few	TRBJ1-5	CASSHGQGHQPQHF	TGTGCCAGCAGCCACGGACAGGGCCATCAGCCCCAGCATTTT
TRBV5-1	NA	NA	TRBJ1-2	CASGLRREHYGYTF	TGCGCCAGCGGCTTGCGTAGGGAGCACTATGGCTACACCTTC
TRBV9	TRBD2	NA	TRBJ2-3	CASSASGFSTDTQYF	TGTGCCAGCAGCGCTAGCGGGTTTAGCACAGATACGCAGTATTTT
TRBV12-3/TRBV12-4	NA	NA	TRBJ1-2	CASRTDLPYGYTF	TGTGCCAGCAGGACAGACCTCCCATATGGCTACACCTTC
TRBV6-1	TRBD1	NA	TRBJ1-1	CASRAGGEAFF	TGTGCCAGCAGGGCAGGGGGCGAAGCTTTCTTT
TRBV25-1	NA	NA	TRBJ1-1	CASKNRYTEAFF	TGTGCCAGCAAAAACCGATACACTGAAGCTTTCTTT
TRBV12-3/TRBV12-4	TRBD1	few	TRBJ2-1	CASSSGMGQGSYNEQFF	TGTGCCAGCAGTTCAGGCATGGGACAGGGGTCCTACAATGAGCAGTTCTTC
TRBV5-1	NA	NA	TRBJ1-5	CASSPTGFQGQPQHF	TGCGCCAGCAGCCCAACAGGGTTTCAAGGTCAGCCCCAGCATTTT
TRBV9	NA	few	TRBJ1-1	CASRRDGNTEAFF	TGTGCCAGCAGAAGGGACGGGAACACTGAAGCTTTCTTT
TRBV6-5	TRBD1	NA	TRBJ2-6	CASRAQGAAGANVLTF	TGTGCCAGCAGAGCACAGGGGGCGGCTGGGGCCAACGTCCTGACTTTC
TRBV7-8	TRBD2	few	TRBJ2-5	CASSAASGGPGTQYF	TGTGCCAGCAGCGCAGCTAGCGGGGGCCCCGGGACCCAGTACTTC
TRBV7-2	NA	NA	TRBJ2-2	CASSLGGAANTGELFF	TGTGCCAGCAGCTTAGGGGGGGCGGCGAACACCGGGGAGCTGTTTTTT
TRBV24-1	NA	NA	TRBJ2-2	CATSDVGSGELFF	TGTGCCACCAGTGACGTCGGTTCAGGGGAGCTGTTTTTT
TRBV14	NA	few	TRBJ2-2	CASSHLPGGLFF	TGTGCCAGCAGCCATCTGCCGGGTGGGCTGTTTTTT
TRBV5-1	NA	few	TRBJ2-1	CASSFGGTENNEQFF	TGCGCCAGCAGCTTCGGGGGAACAGAGAACAATGAGCAGTTCTTC
TRBV12-3/TRBV12-4	NA	few	TRBJ2-7	CASSLDPEGSAYEQYF	TGTGCCAGCAGTTTGGACCCGGAAGGCTCCGCCTACGAGCAGTACTTC
TRBV18	NA	NA	TRBJ2-5	CASSLFRDEKTQYF	TGTGCCAGCTCACTGTTCAGGGATGAGAAGACCCAGTACTTC
TRBV30	TRBD1	NA	TRBJ1-2	CAWGQGRRYTF	TGTGCCTGGGGACAGGGCCGTCGCTACACCTTC
TRBV4-3	NA	few	TRBJ2-5	CASSQIFGGGKTQYF	TGCGCCAGCAGCCAGATCTTTGGGGGCGGGAAGACCCAGTACTTC
TRBV7-2	NA	many	TRBJ2-3	CASSYSTDTQYF	TGTGCCAGCAGCTATTCCACAGATACGCAGTATTTT
TRBV2	TRBD1	NA	TRBJ2-1	CASSEDRGNEQFF	TGTGCCAGCAGTGAAGACAGGGGAAATGAGCAGTTCTTC
TRBV20-1	NA	NA	TRBJ2-5	CSAREPLKETQYF	TGCAGTGCTAGAGAGCCCCTTAAAGAGACCCAGTACTTC
TRBV7-2	NA	NA	TRBJ2-3	CASSLNLRSAADTQYF	TGTGCCAGCAGCTTAAACTTGCGGAGTGCAGCAGATACGCAGTATTTT
TRBV5-4	TRBD2	many	TRBJ2-5	CASSVVLAGQETQYF	TGTGCCAGCAGCGTTGTCCTAGCGGGACAAGAGACCCAGTACTTC
TRBV7-2	TRBD2	NA	TRBJ2-2	CASSLVGGGNTGELFF	TGTGCCAGCAGCTTAGTTGGCGGGGGGAACACCGGGGAGCTGTTTTTT
TRBV29-1	TRBD1	few	TRBJ2-3	CSVSRGPGDTQYF	TGCAGCGTATCCAGGGGGCCGGGAGATACGCAGTATTTT